A single sample gave rise to the 21 T cell receptor beta chains below, sequenced in a study of cytomegalovirus exposure and HLA in healthy donors. Amplification used 60 Vbeta primers and 13 Jbeta primers. Sequencing was performed with immunoSEQ multiplex PCR; in TCRdb, only in-frame clones are kept and a portion is missing. The sample lists about 160,000 clones; 75% to 85% were seen once. Sequenced material: PBMCs. All receptors derive from a girl aged 2-10 years in good health and CMV-seropositive.

The chain carries TRBV18 and TRBJ1-1; 7 bases align to TRBD1. V dropped 6 bases and J dropped 0; count of bases not matched to a gene: 1. The V gene's germline CDR1 is KGHSH and CDR2 LQKENI. The CDR3 runs to 13 residues. The CDR3 DNA follows: TGTGCCAGCTCGGGACAGATGAACACTGAAGCTTTCTTT. Its translation is CASSGQMNTEAFF.

This chain connects TRBV27 to TRBJ2-7; D is ambiguous. Trimming shortened V by 4 bases and J by 2 bases, and 15 bases separated the two germline ends. Germline V CDR1 and CDR2: MNHEY, SMNVEV (reference sequence). CDR3 length equals 15 residues. CDR3 sequence: CASSSMDQRTYEQYF. CDR3 sequence (DNA): TGTGCCAGCAGTTCTATGGATCAGAGGACCTACGAGCAGTACTTC.

The CDR3 DNA reads as TGTGCCAGCAGCTTAGCTGGCGGGAACACCGGGGAGCTGTTTTTT. Protein sequence: CASSLAGGNTGELFF. The chain has TRBV7-6 and TRBJ2-2, with unresolved D. Trimming stripped 0 bases from V and 1 base from J, with 6 bases between. Germline V gene lookup returns CDR1 SGHVS and CDR2 FNYEAQ. The CDR3 contains 15 residues.

The V call is TRBV30, the J call TRBJ2-5; a possible D gene is TRBD2 (6 bases). This CDR3 has 13 amino acids. The germline gives CDR1 GTSNPN, CDR2 SVGIG (reference sequence). Trimming left V 3 bases short and J 5 bases short, with 13 bases between. In nucleotides, the CDR3 is TGTGCCTGGAGCGGGAGCTTGTTCGAGACCCAGTACTTC. Protein product: CAWSGSLFETQYF.

V usage is TRBV27 and J usage is TRBJ2-7; 11 positions match TRBD1. V shed 5 bases, J shed 5 bases, and the junction held 8 bases outside the gene matches. The CDR3 covers 15 residues. Germline CDR1 and CDR2: MNHEY and SMNVEV (reference sequence). This CDR3 is CASSPRTGGNDEQYF. Here the CDR3 DNA reads TGTGCCAGCAGTCCTCGGACAGGGGGCAACGACGAGCAGTACTTC.

The table lists this clone with a few counts. The CDR3 sequence is CASSIEKTSHGTDTQYF. CDR3 nucleotides: TGTGCCAGTAGTATAGAAAAAACTAGCCACGGCACAGATACGCAGTATTTT. The J gene is TRBJ2-3, the V gene TRBV19, with a possible D match to TRBD2 (6 bases). Germline values: CDR1 LNHDA, CDR2 SQIVND (reference sequence). Trimming removed 0 bases from V and 1 base from J, with 14 bases in between. CDR3 length: 17 amino acids.

V gene TRBV5-1 combines with J gene TRBJ1-5; D possibly corresponds to TRBD1 (6 bases). The germline V gene has CDR1 SGHRS and CDR2 YFSETQ. Trimming stripped 1 base from V and 2 bases from J, with 10 bases between. This CDR3 has 15 residues. The CDR3 region has the DNA TGCGCCAGCAGCTTGTGGGGGGGGCGCAATCAGCCCCAGCATTTT. Translated: CASSLWGGRNQPQHF.

The chain is built from TRBV27 and TRBJ2-3; D is possibly TRBD1 (5 bases). This CDR3 spans 19 amino acids. The V gene's germline CDR1 is MNHEY and CDR2 SMNVEV (reference sequence). V was trimmed by 3 bases and J by 2 bases, leaving 24 bases between them. The CDR3 bases are TGTGCCAGCAGTTTTGGGGCAGGGTCCCACACGGGCCTCACAGATACGCAGTATTTT. Its translation: CASSFGAGSHTGLTDTQYF.

The J gene is TRBJ1-5, the V gene TRBV30; 9 nucleotides agree with TRBD1. Germline V lookup: CDR1 GTSNPN, CDR2 SVGIG (reference sequence). The CDR3 length is 17 residues. V lost 4 bases and J lost 6; bases outside the gene matches: 16. This CDR3 is CAWKKELRDREGQPQHF. The CDR3, as DNA: TGTGCCTGGAAGAAGGAGCTCCGGGACAGGGAGGGTCAGCCCCAGCATTTT.

This clone was found once. The chain employs TRBV19 and TRBJ2-7; D is possibly TRBD1 (6 bases). Trimming took off 5 bases at V and 5 bases at J, with 13 bases between the two ends. The germline gives CDR1 LNHDA, CDR2 SQIVND (reference sequence). CDR3 length: 13 residues. The CDR3 region has the DNA TGTGCCAGTAGTTGGGACACGGGTAACGAGCAGTACTTC. This gives the protein CASSWDTGNEQYF.

This chain uses TRBV30 with TRBJ2-7, with 7 nucleotides matching TRBD1. V gave up 4 bases and J gave up 1 base; unmatched junction bases: 16. Per the germline V gene, CDR1 is GTSNPN and CDR2 is SVGIG (reference sequence). CDR3 length: 17 amino acids. This chain's CDR3 is CAWKRLPGTASSYEQYF. Here the CDR3 DNA reads TGTGCCTGGAAAAGACTTCCCGGGACAGCTTCTTCCTACGAGCAGTACTTC. The full variable domain, its missing parts supplied by reference TRBV30 and TRBJ2-7, is SQTIHQWPATLVQPVGSPLSLECTVEGTSNPNLYWYRQAAGRGLQLLFYSVGIGQISSEVPQNLSASRPQDRQFILSSKKLLLSDSGFYLCAWKRLPGTASSYEQYFGPGTRLTVT.

V usage is TRBV11-2 and J usage is TRBJ2-5; a weak D match, TRBD1 (5 bases). Germline CDR1 is SGHAT and CDR2 is FQNNGV. The CDR3 totals 14 residues. Trimming stripped 1 base from V and 5 bases from J, with 11 bases between. This CDR3 reads CASSLAGPAETQYF. The CDR3, as DNA: TGTGCCAGCAGCTTAGCAGGGCCAGCGGAGACCCAGTACTTC. Together with reference TRBV11-2 and TRBJ2-5, the CDR3 gives the full variable domain: EAGVAQSPRYKIIEKRQSVAFWCNPISGHATLYWYQQILGQGPKLLIQFQNNGVVDDSQLPKDRFSAERLKGVDSTLKIQPAKLEDSAVYLCASSLAGPAETQYFGPGTRLLVL.

CDR3 amino acids: CASSLARLVRNEQFF. The DNA of the CDR3 is TGTGCCAGCAGCTTGGCCCGACTAGTTCGCAATGAGCAGTTCTTC. The V gene is TRBV5-5, the J gene TRBJ2-1, with D perhaps TRBD2 (6 bases). CDR3 size: 15 residues. The germline V gene has CDR1 SGHKS and CDR2 YYEKEE (reference sequence). The V and J ends lost 0 bases and 6 bases respectively, with 13 bases between them.

This clone was detected once. The chain recombines TRBV6-1 with TRBJ2-2, with D possibly matching TRBD1 (6 bases). CDR3 length: 15 amino acids. Per the germline V gene, CDR1 is MNHNS and CDR2 is SASEGT. V was cut by 6 bases and J by 5 bases, with 16 bases left in between. The DNA of the CDR3 is TGTGCCAGCAGCCACAGGGAGCGAAAGACCGGGGAGCTGTTTTTT. This codes for CASSHRERKTGELFF.

The chain links TRBV2 to TRBJ2-7; 8 bases map to TRBD2. Germline values: CDR1 SNHLY, CDR2 FYNNEI. This CDR3 spans 12 amino acids. The V and J ends lost 7 bases and 5 bases, in that order; junction bases with no gene match: 4. CDR3 protein: CASMAGGDEQYF. The CDR3 region has the DNA TGTGCCAGCATGGCGGGAGGAGACGAGCAGTACTTC.

The CDR3 bases are TGTGCCAGCAGCTTGGATCAGGCGGAGACCCAGTACTTC. This translates into CASSLDQAETQYF. The chain has TRBV11-3 and TRBJ2-5; D is ambiguous. The CDR3 loop spans 13 amino acids. The germline V and J ends were trimmed by 3 bases and 5 bases, with 10 bases remaining between them. Looked up from germline, CDR1 is SGHNT and CDR2 is YENEEA.

V and J are TRBV29-1 and TRBJ1-2, with D maybe TRBD1 (5 bases). Trimming removed 6 bases at V and 6 bases at J, with 8 bases between. This CDR3 is 10 amino acids long. The germline gives CDR1 SQVTM, CDR2 ANQGSEA. CDR3 residues: CSVGVDGYTF. The CDR3 nucleotides read TGCAGCGTAGGGGTCGATGGCTACACCTTC.

This clone was found a few times. V and J are TRBV27 and TRBJ2-7; D gene ambiguous. V dropped 6 bases and J dropped 6 bases, with 21 bases sitting between them. Germline V CDR1 and CDR2: MNHEY, SMNVEV (reference sequence). The CDR3 runs to 15 residues. DNA for the CDR3: TGTGCCAGCAGGCCGATTCCTCACGTTGAGAGCGAGCAGTACTTC. Translation gives CASRPIPHVESEQYF.

The chain uses TRBV30 and TRBJ2-2, with TRBD1 as a possible D gene (5 bases). V was clipped by 2 bases and J by 1 base, with 5 bases between them. This CDR3 is 13 amino acids long. Per germline, CDR1 GTSNPN and CDR2 SVGIG (reference sequence). In DNA form, the CDR3 reads TGTGCCTGGAGTCAGGGGAACACCGGGGAGCTGTTTTTT. Translated, it gives CAWSQGNTGELFF.

The genes are TRBV23-1 and TRBJ2-5; 8 nucleotides match TRBD1. TRBV23-1 is reported as an ORF; its role is uncertain. Unmatched junction bases numbered 14, after V lost 5 bases and J lost 3 bases. This CDR3 has 17 amino acids. CDR3 loop: CASSELPGTGVKETQYF. The DNA of the CDR3 is TGCGCCAGCAGTGAACTCCCCGGGACAGGTGTAAAAGAGACCCAGTACTTC.

The CDR3 nucleotides read TGTGCCAGCAGCCCGACAGGGGGTATCTCCTACGAGCAGTACTTC. Translated, it gives CASSPTGGISYEQYF. The V call is TRBV28, the J call TRBJ2-7, with TRBD1 matching over 9 bases. The V and J ends lost 6 bases and 0 bases, in that order; junction bases with no gene match: 6. Germline loops: CDR1 MDHEN, CDR2 SYDVKM. The CDR3 consists of 15 residues. Full variable domain (missing parts from reference TRBV28 and TRBJ2-7): DVKVTQSSRYLVKRTGEKVFLECVQDMDHENMFWYRQDPGLGLRLIYFSYDVKMKEKGDIPEGYSVSREKKERFSLILESASTNQTSMYLCASSPTGGISYEQYFGPGTRLTVT.